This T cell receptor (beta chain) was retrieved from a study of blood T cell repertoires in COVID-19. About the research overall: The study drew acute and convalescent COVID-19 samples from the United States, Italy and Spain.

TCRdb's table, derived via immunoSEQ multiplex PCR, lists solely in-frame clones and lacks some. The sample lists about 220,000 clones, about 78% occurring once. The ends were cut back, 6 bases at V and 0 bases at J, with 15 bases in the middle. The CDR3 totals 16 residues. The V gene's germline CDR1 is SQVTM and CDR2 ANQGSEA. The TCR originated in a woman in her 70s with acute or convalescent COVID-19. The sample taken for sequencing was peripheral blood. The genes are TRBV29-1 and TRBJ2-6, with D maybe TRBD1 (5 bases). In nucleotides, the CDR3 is TGCAGCGTACAGACAGTCCCGAGCTCTGGGGCCAACGTCCTGACTTTC. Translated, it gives CSVQTVPSSGANVLTF. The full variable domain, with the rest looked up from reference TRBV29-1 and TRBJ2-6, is SAVISQKPSRDICQRGTSLTIQCQVDSQVTMMFWYRQQPGQSLTLIATANQGSEATYESGFVIDKFPISRPNLTFSTLTVSNMSPEDSSIYLCSVQTVPSSGANVLTFGAGSRLTVL.